This TCR beta chain is from a study of T-cell memory formation after mild COVID-19. Study-wide results and caveats: Clones that got smaller from day 15 to 85 had even CD4/CD8, while clones growing later tipped toward CD4+. That cross-reactive memory joined was suggested by some responding clones appearing in pre-infection memory. Confirmation was lacking for SARS-CoV-2 specificity of second-wave clones that peaked on day 37.

There are 14 residues in the CDR3. Deletions cut 2 bases from V and 1 base from J, with 9 bases between. Germline CDR1 DFQATT, CDR2 SNEGSKA (reference sequence). This clonotype was recorded many times. Antigen unknown. TCRdb re-called the 5' RACE reads through MiXCR, storing one row per CDR3 protein. The sample consists of approximately 150,000 distinct CDR3 sequences, about 6% of them appearing once. V usage is TRBV20-1 and J usage is TRBJ2-1; D not certain. The TCR sequence derives from an adult woman who had mild COVID-19 (a few samples of this study predate the infection). Cell type and time point are not known. The sequencing sample was made of PBMCs or a T cell subset sorted from them (not recorded which). The CDR3 DNA sequence: TGCAGTGCTAGACCACTGACATCCTACAATGAGCAGTTCTTC. Protein sequence: CSARPLTSYNEQFF.